This TCR beta chain was sequenced in a study of T-cell reconstitution after alpha-beta-depleted transplantation in children. A library of TCRbeta sequences, prepared with unique molecular identifiers, was generated. TCRdb analysed the PCR reads with MiXCR anew, one entry per CDR3 protein. The repertoire holds hundreds of thousands of distinct CDR3 sequences, 30% to 35% seen once, with 2% to 3% in the top ten. Sequencing used PBMCs from the stem cell graft donor, obtained from the stem cell graft. The TCR originated in a human donor who donated a stem cell graft to a child with aplastic anemia.

CDR3 nucleotides: TGTGCCAGCAGCTTACCCGATCCCGGAGGTACGCAGTATTTT. It encodes CASSLPDPGGTQYF. The chain couples TRBV7-3 to TRBJ2-3; D might be TRBD2 (5 bases). Germline V gives CDR1 SGHTA, CDR2 FQGTGA. V was shortened by 2 bases and J by 8 bases, with 14 bases between the two germline ends. This CDR3 has 14 residues.